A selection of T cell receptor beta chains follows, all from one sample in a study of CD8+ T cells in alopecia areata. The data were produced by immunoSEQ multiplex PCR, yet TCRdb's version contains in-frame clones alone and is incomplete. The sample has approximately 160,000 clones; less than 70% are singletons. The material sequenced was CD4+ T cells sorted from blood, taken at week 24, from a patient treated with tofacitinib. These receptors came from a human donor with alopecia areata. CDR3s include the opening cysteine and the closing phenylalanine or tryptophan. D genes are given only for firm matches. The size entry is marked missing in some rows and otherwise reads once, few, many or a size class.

DNA: TGTGCCTGGAGTGAAGCCCCGGGACAGCCTCTAACCTTC; CDR3: CAWSEAPGQPLTF; J: TRBJ1-2; D: TRBD1; V: TRBV30; size: NA
DNA: TGTGCCAGCAGCCAAGTACGAGGGGGCGAGCAGTACTTC; CDR3: CASSQVRGGEQYF; J: TRBJ2-7; D: NA; V: TRBV14; size: NA
DNA: TGTGCCAGCACTAGGGACAGCAGGGACTATGGCTACACCTTC; CDR3: CASTRDSRDYGYTF; J: TRBJ1-2; D: TRBD1; V: TRBV6-6; size: once
DNA: TGTGCCAGCTCACCCTTGGCCGGGACTAGCGGAACGAACACCGGGGAGCTGTTTTTT; CDR3: CASSPLAGTSGTNTGELFF; J: TRBJ2-2; D: TRBD2; V: TRBV18; size: NA
DNA: TGTGCCTGGACCACTCCCCTCTGGACCTTGAACACTGAAGCTTTCTTT; CDR3: CAWTTPLWTLNTEAFF; J: TRBJ1-1; D: NA; V: TRBV30; size: NA
DNA: TGTGCCAGCAGCTTAGGGTATGGCTACACCTTC; CDR3: CASSLGYGYTF; J: TRBJ1-2; D: NA; V: TRBV5-6; size: NA
DNA: TGTGCCAGCAGTGACAACAGGGGCTATGGCTACACCTTC; CDR3: CASSDNRGYGYTF; J: TRBJ1-2; D: TRBD1; V: TRBV25-1; size: few
DNA: TGTGCCAGCAGTTACTTAAGGGACAGTCTCTACGAGCAGTACTTC; CDR3: CASSYLRDSLYEQYF; J: TRBJ2-7; D: TRBD1; V: TRBV6-5; size: NA
DNA: TGTGCCAGCAGTGAAGCAGGGGGCGCGGGCTATGGCTACACCTTC; CDR3: CASSEAGGAGYGYTF; J: TRBJ1-2; D: TRBD1; V: TRBV2; size: NA
DNA: TGTGCCAGCAGCTCCTCCCCCGGGACTAGCGGGGTCCCTTACTACAATGAGCAGTTCTTC; CDR3: CASSSSPGTSGVPYYNEQFF; J: TRBJ2-1; D: TRBD2; V: TRBV27; size: NA
DNA: TGTGCCTGGGCGTCGGGGGTTTATCCCAATCAGCCCCAGCATTTT; CDR3: CAWASGVYPNQPQHF; J: TRBJ1-5; D: NA; V: TRBV30; size: NA
DNA: TGTGCCAGCAGCTTAGTGGCAGGGGTCATGACTGGCTACACCTTC; CDR3: CASSLVAGVMTGYTF; J: TRBJ1-2; D: NA; V: TRBV7-9; size: once
DNA: TGTGCCAGCAGCTTAGGCCCCGGCCGCCGCTACGAGCAGTACTTC; CDR3: CASSLGPGRRYEQYF; J: TRBJ2-7; D: NA; V: TRBV11-2; size: NA